The 22 T cell receptor beta chains listed next were all sequenced from one sample in a study of blood T cells in healthy people across ages. A sample-barcoded 5' primer and a J-beta primer mix were used in a second PCR of about 6 to 11 cycles. TCRdb passed the 5' RACE reads through MiXCR, listing each CDR3 protein once. This sample yields over 300,000 distinct CDR3 sequences, of which 45% to 65% are seen a single time; 45% to 65% belongs to the top ten. Input material: blood. The receptors stem from a man aged 60 to 75 in good health.

The V call is TRBV5-4, the J call TRBJ2-5, with D tentatively TRBD1 (6 bases). V lost 1 base to trimming and J lost 4 bases, with 20 bases between them. CDR1 is SGHNT, CDR2 YYREEE, per germline (reference sequence). The CDR3 has 17 amino acids. CDR3 DNA: TGTGCCAGCAGCTTGAGGGCCAGGGGTTTGGGTGGAGAGACCCAGTACTTC. The encoded protein is CASSLRARGLGGETQYF. The complete variable domain, with remaining parts taken from reference TRBV5-4 and TRBJ2-5, reads ETGVTQSPTHLIKTRGQQVTLRCSSQSGHNTVSWYQQALGQGPQFIFQYYREEENGRGNFPPRFSGLQFPNYSSELNVNALELDDSALYLCASSLRARGLGGETQYFGPGTRLLVL.

This clonotype was found a few times. This chain joins TRBV12-3 or TRBV12-4 and TRBJ2-4, with 7 bases that match TRBD1. The closer fit of TRBJ2-5 to the DNA end suggests the J call may be wrong. This CDR3 is built from 15 residues. The CDR3 sequence is CASSGTVGFGETQYF. CDR3 coding DNA: TGTGCCAGCAGCGGGACAGTAGGGTTCGGAGAGACCCAGTACTTC.

In this sample, this clonotype turned up once. The V and J genes are TRBV12-5 and TRBJ1-1; D not resolved. The germline CDR1 and CDR2 sequences are LGHNT and FRNRAP. Trimming cost V 0 bases and J 7 bases, with 6 bases left between them. This CDR3 has 12 residues. CDR3 protein: CASGLVSSEAFF. For the CDR3, the DNA is TGTGCTAGTGGTTTGGTTAGCAGTGAAGCTTTCTTT. Full variable domain (remainder filled in from reference TRBV12-5 and TRBJ1-1): DARVTQTPRHKVTEMGQEVTMRCQPILGHNTVFWYRQTMMQGLELLAYFRNRAPLDDSGMPKDRFSAEMPDATLATLKIQPSEPRDSAVYFCASGLVSSEAFFGQGTRLTVV.

The chain employs TRBV7-9 and TRBJ1-2, with D possibly TRBD1 on 6 matching bases. The CDR3 is 17 residues long. Between the trimmed V and J ends, which lost 3 bases and 3 bases, there was a span of 20 bases. Germline V gene lookup returns CDR1 SEHNR and CDR2 FQNEAQ (reference sequence). CDR3 residues: CASSFKRGGGQDYGYTF. The CDR3 nucleotides are TGTGCCAGCAGCTTTAAGAGGGGAGGGGGTCAAGACTATGGCTACACCTTC. Full variable domain (missing parts from reference TRBV7-9 and TRBJ1-2): DTGVSQNPRHKITKRGQNVTFRCDPISEHNRLYWYRQTLGQGPEFLTYFQNEAQLEKSRLLSDRFSAERPKGSFSTLEIQRTEQGDSAMYLCASSFKRGGGQDYGYTFGSGTRLTVV.

A few counts support this clonotype. The chain is built from TRBV7-9 and TRBJ2-1; the match to TRBD2 covers 8 bases. J lost 8 bases, V lost 11 bases, and 11 bases had no gene match. The CDR3 covers 13 residues. Germline V gene data show CDR1 as SEHNR and CDR2 as FQNEAQ (reference sequence). CDR3 in amino acids: CAAGRGRIDEQFF. CDR3 nucleotide sequence: TGTGCCGCCGGGCGCGGGAGGATCGATGAGCAGTTCTTC.

In the case of this clonotype: Sequence at one end of the junction differs from germline and may be a read error. The chain uses TRBV15 and TRBJ2-5; D may be TRBD1 (5 bases). Germline V CDR1 and CDR2: LNHNV, YYDKDF (reference sequence). This CDR3 has 17 residues. As DNA, the CDR3 is TGTGTCACCAGCAGAGATCCCCGGACACGCTACCAAGAGACCCAGTACTTC. It specifies CVTSRDPRTRYQETQYF.

J is TRBJ2-7 and V is TRBV5-1; 10 bases map to TRBD1. Germline V CDR1 and CDR2: SGHRS, YFSETQ. This CDR3 comprises 15 residues. With 4 bases clipped from V and 5 bases from J, the junction kept 9 bases outside the gene matches. The chain's CDR3 is CASSLTGTGAHEQYF. The CDR3 coding sequence is TGCGCCAGCAGCCTCACCGGGACAGGGGCCCACGAGCAGTACTTC.

The rearrangement links TRBV4-2 to TRBJ2-4, with D unresolved. The end of the DNA is better explained by TRBJ2-5, so the J call may be wrong. There are 12 residues in the CDR3. Per germline, CDR1 LGHNA and CDR2 YNFKEQ. Here the CDR3 DNA reads TGTGCCAGCAGCCAAGATCAAGAGACCCAGTACTTC. It translates to CASSQDQETQYF.

This clonotype has only a few counts. The chain uses TRBV7-2 and TRBJ2-7, with D maybe TRBD2 (6 bases). The germline V gene has CDR1 SGHTA and CDR2 FQGNSA. The CDR3 contains 14 residues. Trimming took off 5 bases at V and 4 bases at J, with 15 bases between the two ends. This chain's CDR3 is CASSSGTRRYEQYF. The CDR3 nucleotides are TGTGCCAGCAGCAGTGGGACTCGACGATACGAGCAGTACTTC.

The chain recombines TRBV5-1 with TRBJ2-5, with D perhaps TRBD1 (6 bases). Trimming took 4 bases from V and 4 from J, leaving 14 bases between them. CDR1 is SGHRS, CDR2 YFSETQ, per germline. The CDR3 spans 14 residues. CDR3 nucleotides: TGCGCCAGCAGCCGGGACACACCAGGAGAGACCCAGTACTTC. It yields the protein CASSRDTPGETQYF.

The V gene is TRBV10-2, the J gene TRBJ2-7; 10 bases align to TRBD1. The length of the CDR3 is 14 residues. The ends lost 6 bases at V and 2 bases at J; junction bases unmatched: 4. Looked up from germline, CDR1 is WSHSY and CDR2 is SAAADI. The CDR3 sequence is CASRGDRGTYEQYF. The CDR3 DNA reads TGCGCCAGCAGGGGGGACAGGGGAACCTACGAGCAGTACTTC.

This clonotype was counted ten times or more. This chain uses TRBV3-1 with TRBJ2-4, with D possibly being TRBD1 or TRBD2 (5 bases each). The V end lost 0 bases, the J end lost 6 bases, and 9 bases lay between the germline ends. Germline V gives CDR1 LGHDT, CDR2 YNNKEL (reference sequence). The CDR3 runs 14 residues. The CDR3 loop reads CASSQDTGGNIQYF. The CDR3 DNA is TGTGCCAGCAGCCAAGATACAGGAGGAAACATTCAGTACTTC.

This clonotype occurred a few times. The V and J genes are TRBV20-1 and TRBJ2-5; D is possibly TRBD2 (5 bases). This CDR3 is built from 13 residues. With 1 base removed from V and 5 bases from J, the gap between germline ends came to 11 bases. The germline gives CDR1 DFQATT, CDR2 SNEGSKA (reference sequence). For the CDR3, the DNA is TGCAGTGCTAGAGCGTATAGCGTTGAGACCCAGTACTTC. This gives the protein CSARAYSVETQYF.

The genes are TRBV5-1 and TRBJ1-4; 8 bases are a match to TRBD1. Germline lookup yields CDR1 SGHRS and CDR2 YFSETQ. Germline trimming cut 4 bases from V and 8 bases from J; bases unmatched to any gene: 4. This CDR3 spans 13 amino acids. The CDR3 DNA reads as TGCGCCAGCAGCCAGGGGGCTCGAGAAAAACTGTTTTTT. It translates to CASSQGAREKLFF.

This chain joins TRBV20-1 and TRBJ2-5; D not certain. The CDR3 covers 15 residues. The germline V gene has CDR1 DFQATT and CDR2 SNEGSKA (reference sequence). Trimming pared 3 bases from V and 1 base from J, leaving 15 bases between. The CDR3 DNA reads TGCAGTGCTAGCTCCGCTGTGATCCTCCAAGAGACCCAGTACTTC. Translating gives CSASSAVILQETQYF.

The chain employs TRBV6-2 or TRBV6-3 and TRBJ2-3, with 14 bases that match TRBD2. Germline assignment: CDR1 MNHEY and CDR2 SVGEGT. Trimming took 6 bases from V and 0 from J; bases not matched to a gene: 8. This CDR3 is 18 amino acids long. DNA for the CDR3: TGTGCCAGCAGCAGACTAGCGGGAGGGCCCCTAAGCACAGATACGCAGTATTTT. It encodes CASSRLAGGPLSTDTQYF.

In this sample, this clonotype turned up once. The chain combines TRBV5-6 with TRBJ1-2; 9 bases are a match to TRBD1. The germline V gene has CDR1 SGHDT and CDR2 YYEEEE. The CDR3 contains 17 residues. V dropped 0 bases and J dropped 2; count of bases not matched to a gene: 8. The CDR3 nucleotides are TGTGCCAGCAGCTTGGGCCCTACAGGGGGCGCCAACTATGGCTACACCTTC. Protein product: CASSLGPTGGANYGYTF.

This clonotype was seen ten or more times. This chain uses TRBV7-2 with TRBJ2-1; 9 nucleotides align to TRBD2. Germline CDR1 is SGHTA and CDR2 is FQGNSA. With V trimmed by 6 bases and J by 3 bases, 6 bases remained unmatched. The CDR3 has 15 amino acids. The CDR3 loop reads CASRHSGRNYNEQFF. The CDR3 DNA reads TGTGCCAGCAGGCATAGCGGGAGAAACTACAATGAGCAGTTCTTC.

The CDR3 DNA sequence: TGCGCCAGCAGCCAACCACAGGGTAGGAACAATGAGCAGTTCTTC. It specifies CASSQPQGRNNEQFF. The V call is TRBV5-1, the J call TRBJ2-1, with D possibly being TRBD1 (6 bases). Germline V lookup: CDR1 SGHRS, CDR2 YFSETQ. CDR3 length equals 15 residues. V dropped 4 bases and J dropped 5 bases, with 16 bases sitting between them. The entire variable domain, with the rest obtained from reference TRBV5-1 and TRBJ2-1, is as follows: KAGVTQTPRYLIKTRGQQVTLSCSPISGHRSVSWYQQTPGQGLQFLFEYFSETQRNKGNFPGRFSGRQFSNSRSEMNVSTLELGDSALYLCASSQPQGRNNEQFFGPGTRLTVL.

This rearrangement joins TRBV6-2 or TRBV6-3 to TRBJ2-4; 11 bases line up with TRBD1. The J call is in doubt because the DNA end fits TRBJ2-7 better. This CDR3 comprises 13 residues. Germline CDR1 MNHEY, CDR2 SVGEGT. The CDR3 nucleotides are TGTGCCATCGGACAGGGGGCCCCCTACGAGCAGTACTTC. Amino acids: CAIGQGAPYEQYF.

Only a few counts were recorded for this clonotype. This chain joins TRBV20-1 and TRBJ1-2; D gene ambiguous. Germline CDR1 and CDR2: DFQATT and SNEGSKA (reference sequence). The CDR3 totals 14 residues. V lost 1 base, J lost 4 bases, and 13 bases lay in between. DNA of the CDR3: TGCAGTGCTAGAGCCGGAGGTGAAAGCTATGGCTACACCTTC. Protein product: CSARAGGESYGYTF.

This clonotype was seen only once. The genes are TRBV27 and TRBJ2-1; 9 bases are a match to TRBD2. The germline V gene has CDR1 MNHEY and CDR2 SMNVEV (reference sequence). V shed 0 bases and J 14 bases; nucleotides not matched to a gene: 11. The CDR3 has 15 residues. CDR3 sequence (DNA): TGTGCCAGCAGTTTATCGGGCGGGAGGGCCGAGGTTAAGTTCTTC. Translated: CASSLSGGRAEVKFF.